This TCR beta chain was obtained from a study of control samples from healthy donors and cancer patients. Trimming took 4 bases from V and 7 from J; bases not matched to a gene: 5. Germline CDR1 is KGHDR and CDR2 is SFDVKD. The CDR3 totals 14 residues. Some clones are missing from TCRdb's copy, which holds only in-frame ones; the method was immunoSEQ multiplex PCR. Counted here are roughly 450,000 clones, about 93% occurring once; the ten biggest clones make up around 6.4%. This receptor was obtained from a man between 35 and 55 years old with head and neck cancer. V usage is TRBV24-1 and J usage is TRBJ2-1; 8 positions agree with TRBD1. Sequencing was performed on PBMCs. CDR3 amino acids: CATSERTGRNEQFF. The CDR3 coding sequence is TGTGCCACCAGTGAAAGGACAGGGCGGAATGAGCAGTTCTTC.